The 30 T cell receptor beta chains below come from one sample, sequenced in a study of prognosis after radiotherapy for stage I lung cancer. Amplification of TCR beta CDR3 from genomic DNA used two-round multiplex PCR. Initially, in first-round PCR, primers specific to each TRBV and TRBJ gene were used. TCRdb itself ran the multiplex PCR reads through MiXCR, one entry per CDR3 protein. The sample lists about 20,000 distinct CDR3 sequences, 44% occurring once. This specimen was PBMCs, taken before or after stereotactic body radiation therapy (not recorded which). The receptors were sampled from a donor over 45 with non-small cell lung cancer.

In the case of this clonotype: With only one base between it and a far larger clone, this is likely a read error. The V gene is TRBV12-3 or TRBV12-4, the J gene TRBJ2-7; D gene unclear. Trimming took off 7 bases at V and 7 bases at J, with 20 bases between the two ends. The CDR3 spans 14 residues. The CDR3: CASTQRAEVNEQYF. The CDR3 nucleotides are TGTGCCAGCACTCAACGGGCGGAAGTCAATGAGCAGTACTTC.

In the case of this clonotype: Given a far larger clone just one base away, this is likely a sequencing read error. The rearrangement uses TRBV6-9 and TRBJ2-2; possibly TRBD1 for D (7 bases). V dropped 3 bases and J dropped 4 bases, with 15 bases sitting between them. Germline V lookup: CDR1 MNHGY, CDR2 SVAAGI. This CDR3 contains 16 residues. The CDR3 sequence: CASSYPPQGGTGELFF. The CDR3 DNA reads TGTGCCAGCAGTTACCCGCCCCAGGGGGGCACCGGGGAGCTGTTTTTT.

The gene calls are TRBV28 and TRBJ2-5, with D possibly called TRBD1 or TRBD2 (5 bases each). The CDR3 contains 11 residues. CDR1 is MDHEN, CDR2 SYDVKM, per germline. The V gene lost 11 bases and the J gene lost 5 bases, with 12 bases spanning the gap. CDR3 residues: CAAGRGETQYF. For the CDR3, the DNA is TGTGCCGCAGGGAGAGGGGAGACCCAGTACTTC.

With regard to this clonotype: A clone one base away is much larger, so this may be a read error. The J gene is TRBJ2-5, the V gene TRBV5-1; 12 bases fit TRBD2. The trim removed 2 bases at V and 7 bases at J, leaving 6 bases unmatched. The germline V gene encodes CDR1 SGHRS and CDR2 YFSETQ. The CDR3 spans 15 residues. The CDR3 loop reads CASSLGTSGLGTQYF. The CDR3 DNA reads TGCGCCAGCAGCTTAGGGACTAGCGGGCTGGGGACCCAGTACTTC. The full variable domain, completed using reference TRBV5-1 and TRBJ2-5, is KAGVTQTPRYLIKTRGQQVTLSCSPISGHRSVSWYQQTPGQGLQFLFEYFSETQRNKGNFPGRFSGRQFSNSRSEMNVSTLELGDSALYLCASSLGTSGLGTQYFGPGTRLLVL.

The V gene is TRBV10-3, the J gene TRBJ2-5; unclear D gene. Germline V gene lookup returns CDR1 ENHRY and CDR2 SYGVKD. There are 14 residues in the CDR3. Trimming cost V 3 bases and J 3 bases, with 11 bases left between them. CDR3 DNA sequence: TGTGCCATCAGTGAATCGGCTAGTGAAGAGACCCAGTACTTC. Amino acids: CAISESASEETQYF.

In its sample, this clonotype was seen once. The CDR3 nucleotides are TGTGCCAGCAGCCTTATAGCGGGAGCCTACAATGAGCAGTTCTTC. Protein: CASSLIAGAYNEQFF. This chain connects TRBV3-1 to TRBJ2-1; 9 bases line up with TRBD2. This CDR3 has 15 residues. Germline lookup yields CDR1 LGHDT and CDR2 YNNKEL (reference sequence). The V segment lost 4 bases and the J segment 2 bases; nucleotides outside the gene matches: 3.

The V call is TRBV28, the J call TRBJ2-2, with D perhaps matching TRBD1 (6 bases). Trimming removed 7 bases from V and 5 bases from J, with 11 bases in between. Germline V lookup: CDR1 MDHEN, CDR2 SYDVKM. This CDR3 comprises 13 residues. The CDR3 loop reads CASNSRGTGELFF. For the CDR3, the DNA is TGTGCCAGCAATAGTAGGGGGACCGGGGAGCTGTTTTTT.

The V and J genes are TRBV4-1 and TRBJ1-6; D is unclear. Trimming removed 4 bases from V and 9 bases from J, with 7 bases in between. CDR3 size: 12 residues. Germline-derived CDR1 and CDR2 are MGHRA and YSYEKL. The CDR3 bases are TGCGCCAGCAGCCGTGAGGCTTCACCCCTCCACTTT. This gives the protein CASSREASPLHF.

This clonotype was observed many times. The chain joins TRBV2 to TRBJ2-6, with D possibly TRBD2 on 6 matching bases. The CDR3 consists of 19 residues. Between the trimmed V and J ends, which lost 2 bases and 0 bases, there was a span of 17 bases. Per germline, CDR1 SNHLY and CDR2 FYNNEI. In DNA, the CDR3 is TGTGCCAGCAGTGAAATAGTATTTGGGGGGTTCTCTGGGGCCAACGTCCTGACTTTC. It encodes CASSEIVFGGFSGANVLTF.

This clonotype came up many times. The chain is built from TRBV6-1 and TRBJ1-5; unclear D gene. Deletions cut 2 bases from V and 2 bases from J, with 7 bases between. CDR3 length: 14 residues. Germline CDR1 is MNHNS and CDR2 is SASEGT. The CDR3 is CASSERLGNQPQHF. CDR3 bases: TGTGCCAGCAGTGAACGGTTAGGCAATCAGCCCCAGCATTTT.

The CDR3 nucleotides are TGTGCCAGCAGTCCTGGACTAGCGGGCTACAATGAGCAGTTCTTC. Encoded protein: CASSPGLAGYNEQFF. This chain connects TRBV6-1 to TRBJ2-1; 11 nucleotides line up with TRBD2. The CDR3 runs to 15 residues. CDR1 and CDR2 from the germline V gene are MNHNS and SASEGT. Unmatched junction bases numbered 3, after V lost 5 bases and J lost 3 bases.

This clonotype was seen many times. The chain links TRBV19 to TRBJ2-2; TRBD1 aligns across 7 bases. In germline, CDR1 is LNHDA, CDR2 SQIVND (reference sequence). CDR3 size: 16 residues. Trimming removed 1 base from V and 4 bases from J; junction bases left unmatched: 6. CDR3 DNA: TGTGCCAGTAGTATAGTGAGGGGGCGAGGCACCGGGGAGCTGTTTTTT. It is translated as CASSIVRGRGTGELFF.

This clonotype was seen at least ten times. This chain uses TRBV2 with TRBJ1-2; unclear D gene. The CDR3 extends over 14 amino acids. Germline V gene sequence: CDR1 SNHLY, CDR2 FYNNEI. Trimming cost V 8 bases and J 2 bases, with 15 bases left between them. Here the CDR3 DNA reads TGTGCCAGCCTCCAGGTGGTCGGAAACTATGGCTACACCTTC. The encoded protein is CASLQVVGNYGYTF.

This clonotype was picked up many times. V is TRBV7-9 and J is TRBJ2-7, with a weak D call TRBD2 (5 bases). The CDR3 covers 16 residues. CDR1 and CDR2 from the germline V gene are SEHNR and FQNEAQ (reference sequence). V dropped 1 base and J dropped 2 bases, with 15 bases sitting between them. The CDR3 protein is CASSLDTRGFTYEQYF. As DNA, the CDR3 is TGTGCCAGCAGCTTAGATACTCGAGGGTTTACCTACGAGCAGTACTTC.

This clonotype was seen ten or more times. J is TRBJ1-2 and V is TRBV30, with 7 bases aligning to TRBD1. The CDR3 has 16 residues. Germline CDR1 and CDR2: GTSNPN and SVGIG (reference sequence). Unmatched junction bases numbered 9, after V lost 0 bases and J lost 2 bases. CDR3 DNA sequence: TGTGCCTGGAGTGTACCCCGGACAGGACGAAACTATGGCTACACCTTC. It is translated as CAWSVPRTGRNYGYTF.

With respect to this clonotype: This likely came from a read error, as a far larger clone is one base away. The chain's CDR3 is CASSRRVNLALSGANVLTF. The DNA of the CDR3 is TGTGCCAGCAGTCGCCGGGTAAACCTGGCACTGTCTGGGGCCAACGTCCTGACTTTC. The J gene is TRBJ2-6, the V gene TRBV6-8, with D hard to call. Trimming took off 5 bases at V and 1 base at J, with 21 bases between the two ends. Per germline, CDR1 MNHGY and CDR2 SAAAGT. The CDR3 sequence is 19 residues long.

In its sample, this clonotype was seen many times. The V call is TRBV10-3, the J call TRBJ1-2; D is unclear. CDR1 is ENHRY, CDR2 SYGVKD, per germline. CDR3 length equals 13 residues. The ends were cut back, 6 bases at V and 2 bases at J, with 10 bases in the middle. The CDR3 DNA follows: TGTGCCATCAGAGAGGACCAGAACTATGGCTACACCTTC. It is translated as CAIREDQNYGYTF.

As regards this clonotype: An end of the junction does not agree with germline; a read error may underlie this. The chain couples TRBV19 to TRBJ2-2; unclear D gene. Germline V CDR1 and CDR2: LNHDA, SQIVND (reference sequence). This CDR3 has 15 residues. For the CDR3, the DNA is TGTGCCAGCAGTATGCTGGGGATGAGCACCGGGGAGCTGTTTTTT. Translating gives CASSMLGMSTGELFF.

The rearrangement joins TRBV19 to TRBJ2-3; perhaps TRBD1 as D (6 bases). Trimming left V 5 bases short and J 5 bases short, with 23 bases between. CDR1 is LNHDA, CDR2 SQIVND, per germline (reference sequence). The CDR3 has 17 residues. Here the CDR3 DNA reads TGTGCCAGTAGTCCCCGCGACAGGTGGCTTGGTTTAGATACGCAGTATTTT. The encoded protein is CASSPRDRWLGLDTQYF.

This clonotype was picked up many times. DNA for the CDR3: TGTGCCAGCAGGGCCGAGGGGGGCCCCCATGGCTACACCTTC. It is translated as CASRAEGGPHGYTF. This sequence joins TRBV6-1 and TRBJ1-2, with D perhaps matching TRBD1 (6 bases). The CDR3 consists of 14 residues. CDR1 MNHNS and CDR2 SASEGT come from the germline V gene. Trimming removed 6 bases from V and 6 bases from J, with 17 bases in between.

As regards this clonotype: Sequence at one end of the junction differs from germline and may be a read error. The genes are TRBV6-2 or TRBV6-3 and TRBJ2-7, with a possible D match to TRBD1 (6 bases). The CDR3 is made up of 15 amino acids. From germline, CDR1 is MNHEY and CDR2 SVGEGT. For the CDR3, the DNA is TGCGCCAGCCCGGGACATGGAGGAAAAACCTACGAGCAGTACTTC. It is translated as CASPGHGGKTYEQYF.

The chain combines TRBV5-1 with TRBJ2-2; 7 nucleotides agree with TRBD2. There are 14 residues in the CDR3. V gave up 9 bases and J gave up 6 bases; unmatched junction bases: 11. Per the germline V gene, CDR1 is SGHRS and CDR2 is YFSETQ. CDR3 sequence reads: CATEDGSGAGELFF. DNA of the CDR3: TGCGCCACTGAGGACGGGAGCGGGGCCGGGGAGCTGTTTTTT.

Here the CDR3 reads CASSRVGGSEEQYF. The CDR3, as DNA: TGTGCCAGCAGCCGCGTAGGGGGTTCCGAGGAGCAGTACTTC. V is TRBV6-2 or TRBV6-3 and J is TRBJ2-7; perhaps TRBD1 as D (6 bases). V was clipped by 6 bases and J by 7 bases, with 19 bases between them. The V gene's germline CDR1 is MNHEY and CDR2 SVGEGT. CDR3 length equals 14 residues.

In this sample, this clonotype turned up many times. DNA for the CDR3: TGTGCCACCAGTGAACCGGGACATTCCTACAATGAGCAGTTCTTC. Amino acids: CATSEPGHSYNEQFF. The rearrangement uses TRBV24-1 and TRBJ2-1, with a tentative D call TRBD1 (6 bases). Looked up from germline, CDR1 is KGHDR and CDR2 is SFDVKD. The CDR3 covers 15 residues. Trimming pared 4 bases from V and 1 base from J, leaving 10 bases between.

CDR3 in amino acids: CAFQSPEKRAGANVLTF. For the CDR3, the DNA is TGTGCCTTCCAATCACCTGAAAAACGAGCCGGGGCCAACGTCCTGACTTTC. The chain uses TRBV30 and TRBJ2-6; D uncertain. The CDR3 is 17 amino acids. Per the germline V gene, CDR1 is GTSNPN and CDR2 is SVGIG (reference sequence). With 7 bases removed from V and 4 bases from J, the gap between germline ends came to 23 bases.

This chain uses TRBV12-3 or TRBV12-4 with TRBJ2-7; D may be TRBD1 (6 bases). The CDR3 sequence is 13 residues long. V shed 4 bases and J shed 5 bases, with 12 bases lying between them. The CDR3 is CASSSFRGDEQYF. The CDR3 nucleotides read TGTGCCAGCAGTTCGTTCAGGGGAGACGAGCAGTACTTC.

This clonotype occurred many times. This sequence joins TRBV19 and TRBJ2-5; D is possibly TRBD1 (6 bases). The CDR3 runs to 15 residues. V lost 4 bases and J lost 5, with 17 bases in between. Per the germline V gene, CDR1 is LNHDA and CDR2 is SQIVND (reference sequence). CDR3 sequence (DNA): TGTGCCAGTAGTAGGGGCAGGGGTTTTGGGGAGACCCAGTACTTC. Residues: CASSRGRGFGETQYF. Full variable domain (remainder filled in from reference TRBV19 and TRBJ2-5): DGGITQSPKYLFRKEGQNVTLSCEQNLNHDAMYWYRQDPGQGLRLIYYSQIVNDFQKGDIAEGYSVSREKKESFPLTVTSAQKNPTAFYLCASSRGRGFGETQYFGPGTRLLVL.

In its sample, this clonotype was seen many times. The V and J genes are TRBV5-1 and TRBJ2-7; D gene unclear. The CDR3 sequence is 11 residues long. Per germline, CDR1 SGHRS and CDR2 YFSETQ. The ends were cut back, 5 bases at V and 5 bases at J, with 8 bases in the middle. DNA for the CDR3: TGCGCCAGCAGGGGATACAACGAGCAGTACTTC. It encodes CASRGYNEQYF.

This clonotype came up a few times. As DNA, the CDR3 is TGTGCCAGCAGTTCGGGACAGACCACCGGGGAGCTGTTTTTT. Translated, it gives CASSSGQTTGELFF. This chain uses TRBV12-3 or TRBV12-4 with TRBJ2-2; 7 bases match TRBD1. V trimming: 4 bases; J trimming: 4 bases; junction bases outside the gene matches: 3. The length of the CDR3 is 14 residues.

This clonotype appeared once. This likely reflects a read error, since a far larger clone is one base away. This chain connects TRBV6-2 or TRBV6-3 to TRBJ2-4; TRBD2 matches 7 bases. J was trimmed by 6 bases and V by 6 bases; bases with no gene match: 5. Per germline, CDR1 MNHEY and CDR2 SVGEGT. This CDR3 region has 13 residues. CDR3 in DNA: TGTGCCAGCAGCTCCGGGGGGACAAACATTCAGTACTTC. Encoded protein: CASSSGGTNIQYF.